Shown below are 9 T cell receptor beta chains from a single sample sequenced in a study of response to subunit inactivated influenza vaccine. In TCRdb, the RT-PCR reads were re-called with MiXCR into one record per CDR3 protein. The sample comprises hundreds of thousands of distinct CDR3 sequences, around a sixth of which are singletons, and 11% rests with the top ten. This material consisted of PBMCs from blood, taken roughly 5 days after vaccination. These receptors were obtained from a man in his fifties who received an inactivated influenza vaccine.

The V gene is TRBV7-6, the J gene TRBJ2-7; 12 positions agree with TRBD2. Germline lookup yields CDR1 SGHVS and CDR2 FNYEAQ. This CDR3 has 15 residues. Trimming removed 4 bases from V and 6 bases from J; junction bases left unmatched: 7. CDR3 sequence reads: CASSWASGGASEQYF. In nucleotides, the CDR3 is TGTGCCAGCAGCTGGGCTAGCGGGGGGGCCTCCGAGCAGTACTTC.

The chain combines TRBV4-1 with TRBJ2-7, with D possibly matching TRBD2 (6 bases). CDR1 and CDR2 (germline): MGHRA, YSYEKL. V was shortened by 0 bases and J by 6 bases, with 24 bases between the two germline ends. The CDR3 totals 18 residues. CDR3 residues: CASSQEKGLRGNGGEQYF. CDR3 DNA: TGCGCCAGCAGCCAAGAGAAAGGGTTACGGGGGAATGGTGGCGAGCAGTACTTC.

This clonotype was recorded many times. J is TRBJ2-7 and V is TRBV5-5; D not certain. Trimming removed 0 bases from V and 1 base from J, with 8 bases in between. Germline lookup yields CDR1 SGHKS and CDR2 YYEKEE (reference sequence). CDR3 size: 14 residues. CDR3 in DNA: TGTGCCAGCAGCTTGGACAACGGATCCTACGAGCAGTACTTC. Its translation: CASSLDNGSYEQYF.

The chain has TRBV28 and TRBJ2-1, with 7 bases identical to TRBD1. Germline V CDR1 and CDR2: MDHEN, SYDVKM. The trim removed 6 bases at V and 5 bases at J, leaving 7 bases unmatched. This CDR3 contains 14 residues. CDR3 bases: TGTGCCAGCAGGCAGGGACAGCCTAACAATGAGCAGTTCTTC. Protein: CASRQGQPNNEQFF.

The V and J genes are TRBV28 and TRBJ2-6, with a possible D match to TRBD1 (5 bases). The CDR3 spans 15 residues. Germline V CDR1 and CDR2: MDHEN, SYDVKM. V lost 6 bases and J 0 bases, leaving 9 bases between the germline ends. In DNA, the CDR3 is TGTGCCAGCAGCGACAGTCTCTCTGGGGCCAACGTCCTGACTTTC. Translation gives CASSDSLSGANVLTF.

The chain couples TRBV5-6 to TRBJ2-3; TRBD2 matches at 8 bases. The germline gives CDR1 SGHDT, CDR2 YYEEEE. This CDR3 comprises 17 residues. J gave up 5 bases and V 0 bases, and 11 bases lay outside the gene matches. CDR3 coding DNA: TGTGCCAGCAGCTTGGCTCTTGAGGGGCTAGCGGGAGATACGCAGTATTTT. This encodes CASSLALEGLAGDTQYF.

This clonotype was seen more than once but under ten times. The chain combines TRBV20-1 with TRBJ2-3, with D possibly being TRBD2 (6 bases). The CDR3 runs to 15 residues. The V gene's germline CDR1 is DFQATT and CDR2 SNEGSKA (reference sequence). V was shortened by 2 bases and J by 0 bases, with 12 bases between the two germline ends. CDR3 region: CSARMASESTDTQYF. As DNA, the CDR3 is TGCAGTGCTAGAATGGCTAGCGAAAGCACAGATACGCAGTATTTT.

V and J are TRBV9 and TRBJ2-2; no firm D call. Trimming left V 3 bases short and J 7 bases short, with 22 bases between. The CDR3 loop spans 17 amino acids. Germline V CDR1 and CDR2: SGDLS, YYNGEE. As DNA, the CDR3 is TGTGCCAGCAGCGGAAACCGGGCCAAAGGAAAGCACGGGGAGCTGTTTTTT. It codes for CASSGNRAKGKHGELFF. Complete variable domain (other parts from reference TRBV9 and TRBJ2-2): DSGVTQTPKHLITATGQRVTLRCSPRSGDLSVYWYQQSLDQGLQFLIQYYNGEERAKGNILERFSAQQFPDLHSELNLSSLELGDSALYFCASSGNRAKGKHGELFFGEGSRLTVL.

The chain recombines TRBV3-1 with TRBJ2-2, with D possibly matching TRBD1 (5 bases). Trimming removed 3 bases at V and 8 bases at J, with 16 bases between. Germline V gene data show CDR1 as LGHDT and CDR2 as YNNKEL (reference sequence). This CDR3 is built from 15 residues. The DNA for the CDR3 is TGTGCCAGCAGCCATCTGGCCAGGACACCAGGGGAGCTGTTTTTT. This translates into CASSHLARTPGELFF.